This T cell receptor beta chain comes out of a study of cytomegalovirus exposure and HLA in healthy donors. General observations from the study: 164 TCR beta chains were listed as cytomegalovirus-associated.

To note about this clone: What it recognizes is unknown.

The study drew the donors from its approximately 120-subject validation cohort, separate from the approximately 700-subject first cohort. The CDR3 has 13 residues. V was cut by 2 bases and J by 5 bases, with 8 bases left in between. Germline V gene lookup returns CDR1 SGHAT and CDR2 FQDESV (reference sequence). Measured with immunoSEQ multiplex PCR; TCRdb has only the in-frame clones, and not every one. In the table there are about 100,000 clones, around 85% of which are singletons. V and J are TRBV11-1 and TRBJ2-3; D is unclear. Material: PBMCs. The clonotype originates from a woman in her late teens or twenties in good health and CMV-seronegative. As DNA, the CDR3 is TGTGCCAGCAGCTTAATTGTCGGAGATACGCAGTATTTT. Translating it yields CASSLIVGDTQYF.